The TCR beta chain described here comes from a study of blood T cell repertoires in COVID-19. The CDR3 is 13 residues long. Losses at the gene ends were 5 bases for V and 10 bases for J; bases not matched to a gene: 9. The germline V gene encodes CDR1 LNHDA and CDR2 SQIVND (reference sequence). Only in-frame clones appear in the TCRdb table, and some are missing; sequencing was by immunoSEQ multiplex PCR. Altogether some 80,000 clones are present, about four fifths being singletons, with the ten largest covering more than 10%. This sequence originates from a woman aged 40 to 50 with active or convalescent COVID-19. The sample taken for sequencing was peripheral blood. This sequence joins TRBV19 and TRBJ1-1; TRBD1 agrees at 8 bases. The CDR3: CASSPRTGKGAFF. For the CDR3, the DNA is TGTGCCAGTAGTCCGAGGACAGGGAAGGGAGCTTTCTTT.